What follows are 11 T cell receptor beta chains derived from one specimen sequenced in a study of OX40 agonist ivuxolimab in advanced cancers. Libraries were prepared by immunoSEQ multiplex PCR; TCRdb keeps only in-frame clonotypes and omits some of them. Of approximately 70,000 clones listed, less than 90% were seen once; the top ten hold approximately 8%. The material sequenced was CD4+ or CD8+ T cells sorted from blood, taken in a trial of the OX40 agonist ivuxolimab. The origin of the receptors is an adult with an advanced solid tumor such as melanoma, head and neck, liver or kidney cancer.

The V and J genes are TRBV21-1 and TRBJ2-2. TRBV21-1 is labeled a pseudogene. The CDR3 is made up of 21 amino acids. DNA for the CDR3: TGTGCCAGCAGCCCCCTACCCTCTTCAACAGGGAGGAACGCGAACACCGGGGAGCTGTTTTTT. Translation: CASSPLPSSTGRNANTGELFF.

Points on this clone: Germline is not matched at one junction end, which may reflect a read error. The CDR3 region has the DNA TGTGCTAGCAGCTTAGACCTCTCAGATACGCAGTATTTT. Translating gives CASSLDLSDTQYF. The gene calls are TRBV7-7 and TRBJ2-3; D not certain. This CDR3 has 13 amino acids. Germline V gives CDR1 SSHAT, CDR2 FNYEAQ (reference sequence).

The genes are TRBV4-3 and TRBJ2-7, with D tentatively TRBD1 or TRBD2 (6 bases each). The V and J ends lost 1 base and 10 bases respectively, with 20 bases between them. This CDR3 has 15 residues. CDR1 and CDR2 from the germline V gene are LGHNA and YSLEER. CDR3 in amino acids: CASSQGQEGDLRQYF. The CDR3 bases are TGCGCCAGCAGCCAAGGACAGGAGGGGGACCTACGTCAGTACTTC.

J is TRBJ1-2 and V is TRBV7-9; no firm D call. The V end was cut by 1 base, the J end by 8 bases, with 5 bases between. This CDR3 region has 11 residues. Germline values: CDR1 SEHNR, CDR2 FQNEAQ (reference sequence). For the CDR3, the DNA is TGTGCCAGCAGCTTAGACCGGGGCTACACCTTC. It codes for CASSLDRGYTF.

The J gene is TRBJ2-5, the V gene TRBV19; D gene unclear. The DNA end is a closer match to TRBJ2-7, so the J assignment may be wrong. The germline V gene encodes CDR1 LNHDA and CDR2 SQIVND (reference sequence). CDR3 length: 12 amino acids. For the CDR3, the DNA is TGTGCCAGTAGTATTGACGCCTACGAGCAGTACTTC. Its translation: CASSIDAYEQYF.

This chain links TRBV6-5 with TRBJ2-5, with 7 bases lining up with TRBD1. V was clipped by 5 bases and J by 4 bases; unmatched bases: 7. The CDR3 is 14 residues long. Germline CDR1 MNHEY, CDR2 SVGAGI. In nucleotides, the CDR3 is TGTGCCAGCAGTCGCCGGGACAGAGTAGAGACCCAGTACTTC. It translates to CASSRRDRVETQYF.

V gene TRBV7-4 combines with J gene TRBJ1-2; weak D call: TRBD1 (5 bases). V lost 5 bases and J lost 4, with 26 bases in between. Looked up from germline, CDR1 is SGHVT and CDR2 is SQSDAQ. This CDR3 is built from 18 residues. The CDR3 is CASSQVIRERQRGYGYTF. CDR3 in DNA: TGTGCCAGCAGCCAAGTCATAAGGGAGCGCCAAAGGGGCTATGGCTACACCTTC.

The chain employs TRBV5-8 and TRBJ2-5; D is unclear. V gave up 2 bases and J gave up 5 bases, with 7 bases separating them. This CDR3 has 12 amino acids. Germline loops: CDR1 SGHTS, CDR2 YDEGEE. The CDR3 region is CASSFVRETQYF. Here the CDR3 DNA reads TGTGCCAGCAGCTTTGTTCGGGAGACCCAGTACTTC.

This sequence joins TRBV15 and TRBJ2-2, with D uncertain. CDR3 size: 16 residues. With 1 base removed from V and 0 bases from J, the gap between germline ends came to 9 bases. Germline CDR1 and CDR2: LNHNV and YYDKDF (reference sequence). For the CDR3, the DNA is TGTGCCACCAGCAGAGTGTGGAGATCGAACACCGGGGAGCTGTTTTTT. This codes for CATSRVWRSNTGELFF.

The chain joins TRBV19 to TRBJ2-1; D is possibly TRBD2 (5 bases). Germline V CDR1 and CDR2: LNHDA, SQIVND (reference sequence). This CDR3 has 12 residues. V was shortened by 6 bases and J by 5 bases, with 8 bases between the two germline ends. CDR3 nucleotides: TGTGCCAGTAGCATACTAGACAATGAGCAGTTCTTC. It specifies CASSILDNEQFF.

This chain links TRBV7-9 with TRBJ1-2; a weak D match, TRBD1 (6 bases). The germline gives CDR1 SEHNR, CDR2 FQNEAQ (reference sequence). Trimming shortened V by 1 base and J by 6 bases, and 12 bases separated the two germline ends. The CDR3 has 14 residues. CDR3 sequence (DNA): TGTGCCAGCAGCTTAGTACAGGGACGTAATGGCTACACCTTC. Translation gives CASSLVQGRNGYTF.